Listed below are T cell receptor beta chains from one sample, sequenced in a study of chemoradiotherapy in HPV16-positive cancers. The protocol was immunoSEQ multiplex PCR, while the TCRdb copy is restricted to in-frame clones and leaves out a portion. This table holds roughly 9,800 clones, more than 75% found once. Specimen: blood, collected from a patient who underwent chemoradiotherapy. The source is a human donor with HPV-associated anogenital cancer. The CDR3 runs from the conserved cysteine through the conserved F or W. The D gene is left open where the match is weak. Size tells how often a clone was seen (once, few, many) or the class of an expanded clone, and some rows leave it out.

>TRBV6-6|TRBJ2-5|-|-
TGTGCCAGCAGTTACTCCCCAGGGGAGACCCAGTACTTC
CASSYSPGETQYF
>TRBV5-4|TRBJ2-7|-|TRBD1
TGTGCCAGCAGCGCGCGGACCGGGACAGTTCGCTACGAGCAGTACTTC
CASSARTGTVRYEQYF
>TRBV9|TRBJ1-3|once|-
TGTGCCAGCAGCGGTCATCAGAACACCATATATTTT
CASSGHQNTIYF
>TRBV11-2|TRBJ2-7|-|-
TGTGCCAGCAGCTTAATCGCCGAGCAGTACTTC
CASSLIAEQYF
>TRBV27|TRBJ2-3|-|TRBD2
TGTGCCATCCTCCGGGGGGGAAGCACAGATACGCAGTATTTT
CAILRGGSTDTQYF
>TRBV19|TRBJ1-5|-|-
TGTGCCACCCCAGAACAGCCCCAGCATTTT
CATPEQPQHF
>TRBV7-3|TRBJ2-3|-|TRBD1
TGTGCCAGCAGCACTCAGGGACAGCTGACAGATACGCAGTATTTT
CASSTQGQLTDTQYF
>TRBV5-8|TRBJ1-2|-|-
TGTGCCAGCAGCTTCGTCCAGGAGTATGGCTACACCTTC
CASSFVQEYGYTF
>TRBV27|TRBJ1-5|-|-
TGTGCCAGCAGTTTAATTCACCTTAGCAATCAGCCCCAGCATTTT
CASSLIHLSNQPQHF
>TRBV6-1|TRBJ2-7|-|TRBD1
TGTGCCAGCAGTGATGGACAGGGCCCCTACGAGCAGTACTTC
CASSDGQGPYEQYF
>TRBV27|TRBJ2-7|-|-
TGTGCCAGCAGGCTCCTGGACAGCCACGAGCAGTACTTC
CASRLLDSHEQYF
>TRBV29-1|TRBJ1-1|-|-
TGCAGCGTTGGCCACTTTGCAGGTGGCACTGAAGCTTTCTTT
CSVGHFAGGTEAFF
>TRBV18|TRBJ2-5|-|-
TGTGCCAGCTCACTCAGCGGGTTTGAAGCCCAGTACTTC
CASSLSGFEAQYF
>TRBV6-1|TRBJ1-2|-|-
TGTGCCAGCAGTGAAGGGGATTCGTCCCTCTATGGCTACACCTTC
CASSEGDSSLYGYTF
>TRBV5-1|TRBJ1-5|-|TRBD1
TGCGCCAGCAGCATGACAGGGTTTGGGCAGCCCCAGCATTTT
CASSMTGFGQPQHF
>TRBV7-2|TRBJ1-5|-|TRBD1
TGTGCCAGCAGCTATACAGGGGGCAATCAGCCCCAGCATTTT
CASSYTGGNQPQHF
>TRBV7-9|TRBJ2-3|-|TRBD1
TGTGCCAGCAGCCCAAATCGACAGGGGTTTGGCACAGATACGCAGTATTTT
CASSPNRQGFGTDTQYF
>TRBV7-8|TRBJ2-7|-|-
TGTGCCAGCAGACGTACCCAAGGTAGCTCCTACGAGCAGTACTTC
CASRRTQGSSYEQYF
>TRBV6-6|TRBJ2-7|-|-
TGTGCCAGCAGCCAGCCTTCAAGCGAGCAGTACTTC
CASSQPSSEQYF
>TRBV15|TRBJ1-4|-|-
TGTGCCACCAGCAGTGGAGAACATCCAACTAATGAAAAACTGTTTTTT
CATSSGEHPTNEKLFF
>TRBV14|TRBJ1-2|-|-
TGTGCCAGCAGCCAAGAGCGGGTGCGTGGCTACACCTTC
CASSQERVRGYTF
>TRBV9|TRBJ1-3|-|-
TGTGCCAGCAGCGTAGGCGAGATGGCTGGAAACACCATATATTTT
CASSVGEMAGNTIYF
>TRBV20-1|TRBJ2-1|-|-
TGCAGTGCTAGAGCCGGGACTGAGCAGTTCTTC
CSARAGTEQFF
>TRBV11-2|TRBJ1-1|-|-
TGTGCCAGCAGCTTAGTAGCTGGGAACACTGAAGCTTTCTTT
CASSLVAGNTEAFF
>TRBV13|TRBJ2-3|-|-
TGTGCCAGCAGGGGGCAAGCTAGCACAGATACGCAGTATTTT
CASRGQASTDTQYF
>TRBV7-6|TRBJ2-1|-|TRBD1
TGTGCCAGCAGCTTAGGGGAACAGGGGGGCTTCGGGGAGCAGTTCTTC
CASSLGEQGGFGEQFF
>TRBV6-5|TRBJ2-2|-|-
TGTGCCAGCAGTCACGGACAGCGAAACACCGGGGAGCTGTTTTTT
CASSHGQRNTGELFF
>TRBV10-1|TRBJ1-5|-|-
TGCGCCAGCAGTGACTATAATCAGCCCCAGCATTTT
CASSDYNQPQHF
>TRBV10-3|TRBJ2-5|-|TRBD2
TGTGCCATCAGTGATAGCGGGGGGGCACAAGAGACCCAGTACTTC
CAISDSGGAQETQYF
>TRBV5-4|TRBJ2-5|-|TRBD1
TGTGCCAGCAGCGGACAGGGTATTGAGACCCAGTACTTC
CASSGQGIETQYF
>TRBV2|TRBJ2-3|-|TRBD1
TGTGCCAGCAGAGACCAACCGACAGGGGGCGGGGGTACGCAGTATTTT
CASRDQPTGGGGTQYF
>TRBV29-1|TRBJ2-2|-|-
TGCAGCGTTGAGGCAGATACCGGGGAGCTGTTTTTT
CSVEADTGELFF
>TRBV30|TRBJ1-1|-|-
TGTGCCTGGCAAACCGGGACCACGAGGGGTACTGAAGCTTTCTTT
CAWQTGTTRGTEAFF
>TRBV7-2|TRBJ1-2|-|TRBD1
TGTGCCAGCAGCTGGGACAGGCAGTATGGCTACACCTTC
CASSWDRQYGYTF
>TRBV5-5|TRBJ1-3|-|-
TGTGCCAGCAGCTTGGGGACCACCAACTCTGGAAACACCATATATTTT
CASSLGTTNSGNTIYF
>TRBV19|TRBJ2-2|few|-
TGTGCCAGTAGTATGCGGGGAGCAGGGGCGTACACCGGGGAGCTGTTTTTT
CASSMRGAGAYTGELFF
>TRBV5-1|TRBJ1-4|-|-
TGCGCCAGCAGTAGGCGGGAGGGGGAAAAACTGTTTTTT
CASSRREGEKLFF
>TRBV7-2|TRBJ1-6|-|-
TGTGCCAGCAGCTACAGGGCTGTGAATTCACCCCTCCACTTT
CASSYRAVNSPLHF
>TRBV10-3|TRBJ2-7|-|-
TGTGCCATCAGCGGGGTCGGGGGCCGCTACGAGCAGTACTTC
CAISGVGGRYEQYF
>TRBV6-5|TRBJ1-2|few|-
TGTGCCAGCAGTTACTCACAGAGCTATGGCTACACCTTC
CASSYSQSYGYTF
>TRBV5-1|TRBJ2-1|-|-
TGCGCCAGCAGCATCGCCCTAAGGGGACCCGAGAATGAGCAGTTCTTC
CASSIALRGPENEQFF
>TRBV5-1|TRBJ2-3|once|TRBD2
TGCGCCAGCAGGGTGTCTAGCGGCGGCACAGATACGCAGTATTTT
CASRVSSGGTDTQYF
>TRBV5-8|TRBJ1-1|once|TRBD1
TGTGCCAGCAGCTTGCGGCAGGGGGACACTGAAGCTTTCTTT
CASSLRQGDTEAFF
>TRBV2|TRBJ1-2|-|TRBD1
TGTGCCAGCAGAGAGGGAACAGGGGGAAACTATGGCTACACCTTC
CASREGTGGNYGYTF
>TRBV7-2|TRBJ1-5|once|TRBD1
TGTGCCAGCAGCTTGGACAGGTTTAGCAATCAGCCCCAGCATTTT
CASSLDRFSNQPQHF
>TRBV7-2|TRBJ2-2|-|-
TGTGCCAGCAGCTTAGGCCAGAGTGGGGAGCTGTTTTTT
CASSLGQSGELFF
>TRBV18|TRBJ2-7|-|-
TGTGCCAGCTCACCTCTTCCCCAAAAACAGGGCTCGAGCGAGCAGTACTTC
CASSPLPQKQGSSEQYF